The 20 T cell receptor beta chains below all came from one sample that was sequenced in a study of shared clonotypes between healthy human individuals. Produced via immunoSEQ multiplex PCR; TCRdb's table is partial and in-frame only. The sample lists 950,000 to 1,100,000 clones; about 74% were seen once. Sequenced sample: memory CD4+ T cells sorted from blood. Stated subset: CD45RA-negative fraction. The receptors derive from a young man in good health.

V is TRBV7-2 and J is TRBJ2-2, with no clear D. This CDR3 is built from 13 residues. From germline, CDR1 is SGHTA and CDR2 FQGNSA. V was shortened by 7 bases and J by 4 bases, with 10 bases between the two germline ends. The CDR3, as DNA: TGTGCCAGCAAGGCCAGATCCACCGGGGAGCTGTTTTTT. Protein: CASKARSTGELFF.

The rearrangement links TRBV5-4 to TRBJ2-5, with a tentative D call TRBD1 (6 bases). V dropped 5 bases and J dropped 5 bases, with 16 bases sitting between them. The CDR3 length is 14 residues. CDR1 is SGHNT and CDR2 is YYREEE in the germline V gene (reference sequence). The CDR3 DNA reads TGTGCCAGCAGTTTTTTTCGACAGGAGGAGACCCAGTACTTC. Amino acids: CASSFFRQEETQYF.

As to this clone: The sample carries other DNA sequences with the same CDR3. V usage is TRBV6-6 and J usage is TRBJ2-5; no definite D call. Per germline, CDR1 MNHNY and CDR2 SVGAGI (reference sequence). The length of the CDR3 is 11 residues. V gave up 4 bases and J gave up 5 bases, with 5 bases separating them. The CDR3 DNA follows: TGTGCCAGCAGTTCTCAGGAGACCCAGTACTTC. It specifies CASSSQETQYF.

The chain combines TRBV19 with TRBJ1-2; D may be TRBD1 (5 bases). With 0 bases removed from V and 5 bases from J, the gap between germline ends came to 13 bases. Germline V gives CDR1 LNHDA, CDR2 SQIVND (reference sequence). There are 15 residues in the CDR3. The CDR3 region has the DNA TGTGCCAGTAGTATAGATCCGACACAGGAGTATGGCTACACCTTC. It encodes CASSIDPTQEYGYTF.

The genes are TRBV7-8 and TRBJ2-7; TRBD2 matches at 7 bases. Per the germline V gene, CDR1 is SGHVS and CDR2 is FQNEAQ. V shed 4 bases, J shed 5 bases, and the junction held 8 bases outside the gene matches. This CDR3 is 14 amino acids long. This CDR3 is CASSSFLAEHEQYF. The CDR3 bases are TGTGCCAGCAGCTCCTTCCTAGCGGAGCACGAGCAGTACTTC.

The gene calls are TRBV5-1 and TRBJ2-3; 11 bases align to TRBD2. Germline V CDR1 and CDR2: SGHRS, YFSETQ. The CDR3 length is 18 residues. Losses at the gene ends were 0 bases for V and 2 bases for J; bases not matched to a gene: 8. The CDR3 loop reads CASSLAPSGGLYTDTQYF. The CDR3 DNA is TGCGCCAGCAGCTTGGCGCCTAGCGGGGGGCTATACACAGATACGCAGTATTTT.

The chain joins TRBV19 to TRBJ2-7; D uncertain. Trimming stripped 1 base from V and 0 bases from J, with 13 bases between. The CDR3 loop spans 16 amino acids. CDR1 is LNHDA and CDR2 is SQIVND in the germline V gene (reference sequence). CDR3: CASSIGWSSSSYEQYF. CDR3 DNA sequence: TGTGCCAGTAGTATAGGATGGAGCTCGAGCTCCTACGAGCAGTACTTC.

With regard to this clone: Additional DNA sequences in this sample encode the identical CDR3. The chain joins TRBV7-2 to TRBJ2-2; D call uncertain. This CDR3 comprises 12 residues. V lost 2 bases, J lost 6 bases, and 4 bases lay in between. Looked up from germline, CDR1 is SGHTA and CDR2 is FQGNSA. In DNA, the CDR3 is TGTGCCAGCAGCTTACCCCCCGGGGAGCTGTTTTTT. This encodes CASSLPPGELFF. Looking up the rest from reference TRBV7-2 and TRBJ2-2 gives the full variable domain: GAGVSQSPSNKVTEKGKDVELRCDPISGHTALYWYRQSLGQGLEFLIYFQGNSAPDKSGLPSDRFSAERTGGSVSTLTIQRTQQEDSAVYLCASSLPPGELFFGEGSRLTVL.

The chain is built from TRBV5-1 and TRBJ2-7, with 10 bases matching TRBD2. The junction had 9 bases not matched to a gene; V was cut back by 6 bases and J by 6 bases. CDR3 size: 14 residues. CDR1 SGHRS and CDR2 YFSETQ come from the germline V gene. The chain's CDR3 is CASKLAGEVGEQYF. The CDR3, as DNA: TGCGCCAGCAAGCTAGCGGGGGAGGTGGGCGAGCAGTACTTC.

The rearrangement uses TRBV5-1 and TRBJ2-5, with TRBD2 matching 15 bases. The V gene end was trimmed by 3 bases and the J gene end by 2 bases; junction bases not matched to a gene: 8. The CDR3 has 18 residues. Per the germline V gene, CDR1 is SGHRS and CDR2 is YFSETQ. CDR3 loop: CASSWGGTSGRSQETQYF. The CDR3, as DNA: TGCGCCAGCAGCTGGGGAGGGACTAGCGGGAGGTCTCAAGAGACCCAGTACTTC.

This sequence joins TRBV18 and TRBJ2-1; 9 positions match TRBD2. V shed 6 bases, J shed 3 bases, and the junction held 9 bases outside the gene matches. Germline-derived CDR1 and CDR2 are KGHSH and LQKENI. The CDR3 covers 16 residues. The CDR3 DNA reads TGTGCCAGCTCCCGGGGCCTAGCGGGAAGCTACAATGAGCAGTTCTTC. Protein product: CASSRGLAGSYNEQFF.

The chain employs TRBV30 and TRBJ1-2, with a tentative D call TRBD1 (6 bases). The length of the CDR3 is 13 residues. CDR1 is GTSNPN and CDR2 is SVGIG in the germline V gene (reference sequence). V shed 7 bases and J shed 10 bases, with 22 bases lying between them. The CDR3 is CASNPGTREDYTF. In DNA, the CDR3 is TGTGCCTCCAACCCCGGGACAAGGGAGGACTACACCTTC.

V is TRBV2 and J is TRBJ1-1, with 7 bases fitting TRBD1. Germline V gives CDR1 SNHLY, CDR2 FYNNEI. The CDR3 sequence is 14 residues long. J was trimmed by 1 base and V by 5 bases; bases with no gene match: 4. The CDR3 region has the DNA TGTGCCAGCAGTCTCAGGGGGTGGAACACTGAAGCTTTCTTT. It codes for CASSLRGWNTEAFF.

The count of this clone is one. Possible read error: a much larger clone is one base away. CDR3 loop: CASSVHRRSTDTQYF. The CDR3, as DNA: TGTGCCAGCAGTGTCCACAGGAGAAGCACAGATACGCAGTATTTT. The chain couples TRBV6-5 to TRBJ2-3; possible D gene TRBD1, 5 bases. Germline assignment: CDR1 MNHEY and CDR2 SVGAGI. Between the trimmed V and J ends, which lost 5 bases and 0 bases, there was a span of 12 bases. There are 15 residues in the CDR3.

The chain joins TRBV7-9 to TRBJ1-4; D is uncertain. CDR1 SEHNR and CDR2 FQNEAQ come from the germline V gene (reference sequence). The CDR3 sequence is 16 residues long. Trimming removed 0 bases from V and 0 bases from J, with 8 bases in between. CDR3 coding DNA: TGTGCCAGCAGCTTAGCGACGTCGGCAACTAATGAAAAACTGTTTTTT. It yields the protein CASSLATSATNEKLFF.

Turning to this clone: This may come from a read error, since a much larger clone is one base off. The rearrangement uses TRBV5-1 and TRBJ2-7, with D possibly TRBD2 on 6 matching bases. The CDR3 is 15 residues long. The germline V gene encodes CDR1 SGHRS and CDR2 YFSETQ. This CDR3 reads CVSSLEGLGLVEQYF. CDR3 DNA sequence: TGCGTCAGCAGCTTGGAGGGTCTGGGCCTTGTGGAGCAGTACTTC.

A few counts support this clone. The chain links TRBV14 to TRBJ2-3; TRBD1 matches at 8 bases. Germline V gene lookup returns CDR1 SGHDN and CDR2 FVKESK. The CDR3 contains 17 residues. Trimming cost V 5 bases and J 3 bases; bases outside gene matches: 13. The CDR3 reads CASSKSIRGRETDTQYF. CDR3 DNA sequence: TGTGCCAGCAGCAAGTCCATCAGGGGGCGAGAGACAGATACGCAGTATTTT. Drawing the rest from reference TRBV14 and TRBJ2-3, the complete variable domain is EAGVTQFPSHSVIEKGQTVTLRCDPISGHDNLYWYRRVMGKEIKFLLHFVKESKQDESGMPNNRFLAERTGGTYSTLKVQPAELEDSGVYFCASSKSIRGRETDTQYFGPGTRLTVL.

The chain employs TRBV4-1 and TRBJ2-6; 7 bases agree with TRBD1. CDR3 length: 16 amino acids. The germline CDR1 and CDR2 sequences are MGHRA and YSYEKL. The junction had 3 bases not matched to a gene; V was cut back by 0 bases and J by 4 bases. CDR3 DNA: TGCGCCAGCAGCCAAGATGAGGGGGCCGGGGCCAACGTCCTGACTTTC. It translates to CASSQDEGAGANVLTF.

This sequence joins TRBV10-2 and TRBJ1-5, with no clear D. The CDR3 is 13 residues long. Germline V lookup: CDR1 WSHSY, CDR2 SAAADI. V lost 7 bases, J lost 3 bases, and 10 bases lay in between. CDR3 sequence reads: CASTDLLNQPQHF. CDR3 sequence (DNA): TGCGCCAGCACGGACCTACTCAATCAGCCCCAGCATTTT.

V is TRBV11-2 and J is TRBJ2-7; D perhaps matches TRBD1 (6 bases). CDR3 length: 16 residues. V lost 1 base and J lost 3, with 16 bases in between. Germline loops: CDR1 SGHAT, CDR2 FQNNGV. The CDR3 region is CASSLGGQGMGYEQYF. CDR3 DNA sequence: TGTGCCAGCAGCTTAGGGGGCCAGGGGATGGGCTACGAGCAGTACTTC.